Below are 20 T cell receptor beta chains sequenced from a single sample in a study of blood T cell repertoires in COVID-19. Method: immunoSEQ multiplex PCR; TCRdb's copy keeps in-frame clones and lacks some. The table shows 110,000 to 150,000 clones, with around four fifths occurring only once. Material for sequencing was PBMCs or T cells enriched from blood (not recorded which). These receptors all come from a woman aged 40-49 years who had recovered from COVID-19.

V is TRBV9 and J is TRBJ2-1, with 10 bases aligning to TRBD1. CDR3 length: 14 amino acids. CDR1 is SGDLS, CDR2 YYNGEE, per germline. V trimming: 3 bases; J trimming: 7 bases; junction bases outside the gene matches: 4. The CDR3 nucleotides are TGTGCCAGCAGCGGCGACAGGGGGCGAAATGAGCAGTTCTTC. It encodes CASSGDRGRNEQFF.

The chain employs TRBV9 and TRBJ1-6; D is ambiguous. The CDR3 covers 16 residues. CDR1 SGDLS and CDR2 YYNGEE come from the germline V gene. V was cut by 4 bases and J by 10 bases, with 21 bases left in between. The CDR3 loop reads CASSSRASVVLSPLHF. CDR3 coding DNA: TGTGCCAGCAGCTCCAGAGCGAGCGTCGTTCTCTCACCCCTCCACTTT.

The chain is built from TRBV30 and TRBJ2-1, with D hard to call. V was cut by 7 bases and J by 5 bases, with 21 bases left in between. CDR3 length: 15 residues. Germline CDR1 and CDR2: GTSNPN and SVGIG (reference sequence). CDR3: CASPLERSANNEQFF. CDR3 DNA: TGTGCCTCACCACTGGAGAGGAGCGCAAACAATGAGCAGTTCTTC. Full variable domain (remainder filled in from reference TRBV30 and TRBJ2-1): SQTIHQWPATLVQPVGSPLSLECTVEGTSNPNLYWYRQAAGRGLQLLFYSVGIGQISSEVPQNLSASRPQDRQFILSSKKLLLSDSGFYLCASPLERSANNEQFFGPGTRLTVL.

This clone was seen a few times. This chain uses TRBV5-6 with TRBJ2-7; maybe TRBD1 (5 bases). V shed 4 bases and J shed 3 bases, with 20 bases lying between them. In germline, CDR1 is SGHDT, CDR2 YYEEEE. The CDR3 loop spans 16 amino acids. CDR3 residues: CASSPRAIEIRYEQYF. CDR3 nucleotides: TGTGCCAGCAGCCCCAGGGCAATAGAAATCCGCTACGAGCAGTACTTC. The full variable domain, with the rest looked up from reference TRBV5-6 and TRBJ2-7, is DAGVTQSPTHLIKTRGQQVTLRCSPKSGHDTVSWYQQALGQGPQFIFQYYEEEERQRGNFPDRFSGHQFPNYSSELNVNALLLGDSALYLCASSPRAIEIRYEQYFGPGTRLTVT.

The chain carries TRBV29-1 and TRBJ1-2; TRBD1 is a possible D gene (6 bases). Germline V gene sequence: CDR1 SQVTM, CDR2 ANQGSEA. The CDR3 runs to 13 residues. Trimming left V 3 bases short and J 5 bases short, with 13 bases between. The CDR3 DNA reads as TGCAGCGTTGAGACAGGCGCCCATTATGGCTACACCTTC. Protein: CSVETGAHYGYTF.

The chain combines TRBV7-3 with TRBJ2-2, with D tentatively TRBD1 (5 bases). The germline CDR1 and CDR2 sequences are SGHTA and FQGTGA. Trimming took off 1 base at V and 8 bases at J, with 8 bases between the two ends. This CDR3 is built from 13 residues. The CDR3 DNA reads TGTGCCAGCAGCTTAAAAGGGGCTGGGGAGCTGTTTTTT. Protein product: CASSLKGAGELFF.

This chain links TRBV7-9 with TRBJ1-1; possible D gene TRBD1, 5 bases. Germline V CDR1 and CDR2: SEHNR, FQNEAQ (reference sequence). CDR3 length: 15 residues. Trimming removed 3 bases from V and 3 bases from J, with 14 bases in between. The CDR3 DNA follows: TGTGCCAGCAGCTTGAGCAGGGTTTCTGACACTGAAGCTTTCTTT. It encodes CASSLSRVSDTEAFF.

Here the CDR3 reads CASSRGQELLTEQYF. DNA for the CDR3: TGTGCCAGCAGCCGCGGACAGGAGCTTTTGACCGAGCAGTACTTC. The chain uses TRBV27 and TRBJ2-7; 7 nucleotides match TRBD1. Trimming cost V 6 bases and J 6 bases; bases outside gene matches: 14. The germline V gene encodes CDR1 MNHEY and CDR2 SMNVEV (reference sequence). The CDR3 length is 15 residues.

This clone occurred once. This chain connects TRBV27 to TRBJ2-3; possibly TRBD1 for D (5 bases). The length of the CDR3 is 13 residues. V was cut by 3 bases and J by 6 bases, with 10 bases left in between. CDR1 and CDR2 (germline): MNHEY, SMNVEV (reference sequence). The CDR3 DNA reads as TGTGCCAGCAGTTTTAAGGGGTCGGATACGCAGTATTTT. Translated, it gives CASSFKGSDTQYF.

The genes are TRBV2 and TRBJ2-1, with D unresolved. This CDR3 is built from 15 residues. Deletions cut 4 bases from V and 0 bases from J, with 10 bases between. Germline lookup yields CDR1 SNHLY and CDR2 FYNNEI. The CDR3 region has the DNA TGTGCCAGCAGTGGCCGGGTCAGCTCCTACAATGAGCAGTTCTTC. Encoded protein: CASSGRVSSYNEQFF.

This clone appeared once. The CDR3 bases are TGTGCCAGCAGCGAGACTAGCGCCTCCTACGAGCAGTACTTC. Its translation is CASSETSASYEQYF. The chain is built from TRBV11-3 and TRBJ2-7, with 8 positions matching TRBD2. With V trimmed by 5 bases and J by 0 bases, 3 bases remained unmatched. CDR3 length: 14 amino acids. The germline gives CDR1 SGHNT, CDR2 YENEEA.

Only one count was recorded for this clone. The rearrangement uses TRBV3-1 (or the pseudogene TRBV3-2) and TRBJ1-1, with TRBD1 as a possible D gene (6 bases). This CDR3 is 15 amino acids long. Trimming took off 4 bases at V and 1 base at J, with 13 bases between the two ends. Germline CDR1 LGHDT, CDR2 YNNKEL (reference sequence). CDR3 bases: TGTGCCAGCAGCCCTAACAGGGTTAGGAACACTGAAGCTTTCTTT. This gives the protein CASSPNRVRNTEAFF.

This chain connects TRBV2 to TRBJ2-7; possible D gene TRBD2, 6 bases. This CDR3 is built from 14 residues. Germline V gene lookup returns CDR1 SNHLY and CDR2 FYNNEI. Trimming removed 8 bases from V and 2 bases from J, with 16 bases in between. Here the CDR3 reads CASLWTGGAYEQYF. In nucleotides, the CDR3 is TGTGCCAGCCTTTGGACCGGCGGGGCCTACGAGCAGTACTTC.

The chain is built from TRBV29-1 and TRBJ1-2, with TRBD1 as a possible D gene (6 bases). The germline V gene encodes CDR1 SQVTM and CDR2 ANQGSEA. Trimming took off 2 bases at V and 3 bases at J, with 16 bases between the two ends. The CDR3 is made up of 15 amino acids. The CDR3 loop is CSVEPLDRNHYGYTF. The CDR3 region has the DNA TGCAGCGTTGAACCGCTTGACAGGAACCACTATGGCTACACCTTC.

This clone appeared a few times. This chain connects TRBV18 to TRBJ1-2; TRBD1 is a possible D gene (5 bases). Germline V lookup: CDR1 KGHSH, CDR2 LQKENI. The CDR3 is made up of 15 amino acids. V lost 0 bases, J lost 5 bases, and 13 bases lay in between. The CDR3 DNA follows: TGTGCCAGCTCACCACCACGGGGGTTGAGATATGGCTACACCTTC. Translation: CASSPPRGLRYGYTF.

The V and J genes are TRBV11-2 and TRBJ1-2, with D perhaps TRBD1 (5 bases). The germline V gene encodes CDR1 SGHAT and CDR2 FQNNGV. The V and J ends lost 3 bases and 4 bases respectively, with 15 bases between them. The CDR3 runs 15 residues. The CDR3 sequence: CASSFAGLTGYGYTF. CDR3 coding DNA: TGTGCCAGCAGCTTCGCGGGACTGACTGGCTATGGCTACACCTTC.

CDR3 sequence: CASSQAPPETHGGEQYF. The DNA for the CDR3 is TGTGCCAGCAGCCAGGCCCCTCCCGAAACCCATGGCGGGGAGCAGTACTTC. This rearrangement joins TRBV3-1 (or the pseudogene TRBV3-2) to TRBJ2-7; maybe TRBD2 (5 bases). The CDR3 totals 17 residues. Trimming pared 3 bases from V and 7 bases from J, leaving 25 bases between. Germline V gene data show CDR1 as LGHDT and CDR2 as YNNKEL (reference sequence).

This clone was seen only once. The chain couples TRBV3-1 (or the pseudogene TRBV3-2) to TRBJ1-1; 9 nucleotides agree with TRBD1. Germline V gives CDR1 LGHDT, CDR2 YNNKEL (reference sequence). The CDR3 runs to 14 residues. V was clipped by 4 bases and J by 6 bases; unmatched bases: 6. CDR3 sequence: CASSLQGAISEAFF. In DNA, the CDR3 is TGTGCCAGCAGCCTACAGGGGGCGATCTCTGAAGCTTTCTTT.

The rearrangement joins TRBV27 to TRBJ2-2; TRBD2 agrees at 7 bases. The CDR3 length is 14 residues. With 5 bases clipped from V and 4 bases from J, the junction kept 4 bases outside the gene matches. Germline CDR1 is MNHEY and CDR2 is SMNVEV (reference sequence). This CDR3 is CASSGWEGTGELFF. CDR3 coding DNA: TGTGCCAGCAGTGGGTGGGAGGGCACCGGGGAGCTGTTTTTT.

The V call is TRBV2, the J call TRBJ1-1; D gene ambiguous. Between the trimmed V and J ends, which lost 7 bases and 2 bases, there was a span of 8 bases. Germline V gene data show CDR1 as SNHLY and CDR2 as FYNNEI. The CDR3 has 12 amino acids. CDR3 in DNA: TGTGCCAGCAACACCCGAAACACTGAAGCTTTCTTT. It translates to CASNTRNTEAFF.